Included here is one T cell receptor (beta chain) sequence, with context. The antigen this receptor binds is unknown. No quality values exist for individual bases; no much larger clone is one base distant. V lost 5 bases and J lost 0 bases; the stretch between them is 11 bases long. The germline V gene sets CDR1 to SGHRS and CDR2 to YFSETQ. The CDR3 runs 15 amino acids, cysteine and phenylalanine included. This entry keeps only the CDR3 DNA: 45 bases, framed from base 1. This specimen belongs to a study of T-cell reconstitution after alpha-beta-depleted transplantation in children listed by TCRdb under 2016. Turning to the overall study: Using TCR repertoire profiling, the study quantitatively followed how T-cell immune reconstitution unfolded in children after TCRalphabeta/CD19-depleted allogeneic hematopoietic cell transplantation.

Study-wide findings and limitations: The apparently early alphabetaT-cell count recovery about two months after transplant was reportedly dependent on only several hundred rapidly expanded clones derived from non-depleted graft cells. Hyperexpanded clone frequencies declined over subsequent months; after one year, T-cell counts and TCRbeta diversity were mostly attributed to newly produced T cells. In some patients, high TCRbeta diversity at day 60 was attributed to recipient T cells and intrathymic progenitors that had survived conditioning.

Reading the label with the study, this specimen's treatment or condition is: allogeneic hematopoietic cell transplantation with graft depleted of TCRalphabeta T cells and CD19 B cells. The transplant recipients were children given TCRalphabeta/CD19-depleted allogeneic hematopoietic cell grafts. Library preparation used PCR. Sequencing relied on an Illumina HiSeq 2500. To normalize quantification of the TCRbeta repertoire, the TCR libraries were built with molecular barcoding that relied on unique molecular identifiers. TCRdb trimmed the raw reads at Q25, called clones with MiXCR and kept productive beta chains. Rows matching on CDR3 protein sequence are summarized as one entry with the most common DNA and genes. This sample gives about 200,000 distinct CDR3 sequences in total; 6.3% of them show up just once. Roughly 4.8% of the sample comes from the top ten.

The sequences come from PBMCs, collected before TCRalphabeta/CD19-depleted stem cell transplant. The chain links TRBV5-1 with TRBJ1-4; the D gene is possibly TRBD1, with 5 bases matching. This TCR came from a girl under three years old with combined immunodeficiency, due to receive a stem cell transplant. CDR3 reads: CASSRDGATNEKLFF. The nucleotide sequence reads as follows: TGCGCCAGCAGTCGGGACGGTGCAACTAATGAAAAACTGTTTTTT. With the rest looked up from the reference TRBV5-1 and TRBJ1-4 genes rather than sequenced, the full variable domain is KAGVTQTPRYLIKTRGQQVTLSCSPISGHRSVSWYQQTPGQGLQFLFEYFSETQRNKGNFPGRFSGRQFSNSRSEMNVSTLELGDSALYLCASSRDGATNEKLFFGSGTQLSVL.